The clone carrying this TCR beta chain was seen a handful of times. The data were obtained in a study of blood T cell repertoires in COVID-19. The overall study: Sample material is recorded as cDNA or gDNA derived from T cells, B-cell-depleted T cells, or PBMCs.

As handled by the study authors: The assay estimated nucleated cells by amplifying reference gene primers. Produced via immunoSEQ multiplex PCR; TCRdb's table is partial and in-frame only. The DNA gave D and trimming, while V, J and clone size come from that table. The sample includes about 94,000 clones, 80% of them seen just once. Trimming removed 2 bases at V and 8 bases at J, with 13 bases between. The CDR3 loop spans 14 amino acids. Looked up from germline, CDR1 is SGHVS and CDR2 is FQNEAQ. The chain couples TRBV7-8 to TRBJ2-4; D is possibly TRBD2 (6 bases). Sequencing was performed on peripheral blood. The sequence came from a human donor in a cohort sampled during active COVID-19. CDR3 sequence reads: CASSLLAGRHIQYF. CDR3 bases: TGTGCCAGCAGCTTATTGGCGGGAAGGCACATTCAGTACTTC.